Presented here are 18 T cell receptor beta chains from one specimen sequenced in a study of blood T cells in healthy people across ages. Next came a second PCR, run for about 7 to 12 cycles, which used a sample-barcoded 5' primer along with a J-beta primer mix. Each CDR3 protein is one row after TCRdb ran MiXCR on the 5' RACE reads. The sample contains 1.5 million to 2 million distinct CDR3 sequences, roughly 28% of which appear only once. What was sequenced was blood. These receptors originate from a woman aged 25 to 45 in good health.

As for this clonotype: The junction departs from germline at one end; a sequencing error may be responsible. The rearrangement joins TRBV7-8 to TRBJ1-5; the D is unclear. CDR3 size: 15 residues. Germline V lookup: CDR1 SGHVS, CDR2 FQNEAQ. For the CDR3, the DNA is TGTGCCAGCAACTTAGTCGCGTTGGGCAATCAGCTCCAGCATTTT. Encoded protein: CASNLVALGNQLQHF.

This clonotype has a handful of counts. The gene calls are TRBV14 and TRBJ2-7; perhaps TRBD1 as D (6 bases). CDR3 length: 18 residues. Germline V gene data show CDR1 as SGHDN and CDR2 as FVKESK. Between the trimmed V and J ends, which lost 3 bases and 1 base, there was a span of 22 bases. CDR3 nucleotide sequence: TGTGCCAGCAGCCAGAAAGAGAAAATAACAGGGAGTTCCTACGAGCAGTACTTC. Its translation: CASSQKEKITGSSYEQYF.

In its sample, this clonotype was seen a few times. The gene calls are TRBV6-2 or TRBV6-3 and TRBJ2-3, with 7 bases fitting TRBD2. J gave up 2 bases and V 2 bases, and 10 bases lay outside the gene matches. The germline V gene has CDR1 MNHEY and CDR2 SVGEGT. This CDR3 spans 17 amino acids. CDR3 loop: CASSYPEPLAATDTQYF. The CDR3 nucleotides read TGTGCCAGCAGTTACCCCGAACCTCTAGCGGCCACAGATACGCAGTATTTT.

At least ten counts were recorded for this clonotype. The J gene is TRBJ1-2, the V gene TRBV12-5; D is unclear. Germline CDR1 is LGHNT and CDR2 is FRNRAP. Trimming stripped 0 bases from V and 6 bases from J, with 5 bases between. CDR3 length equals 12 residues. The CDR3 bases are TGTGCTAGTGGTTTGGTTCCCCATGGCTACACCTTC. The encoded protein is CASGLVPHGYTF.

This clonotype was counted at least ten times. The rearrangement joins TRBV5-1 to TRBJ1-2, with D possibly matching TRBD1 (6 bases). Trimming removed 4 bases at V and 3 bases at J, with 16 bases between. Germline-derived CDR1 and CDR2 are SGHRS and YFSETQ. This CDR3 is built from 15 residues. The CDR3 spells CASSTGQLSYYGYTF. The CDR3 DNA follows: TGCGCCAGCAGCACAGGACAGTTGAGTTACTATGGCTACACCTTC.

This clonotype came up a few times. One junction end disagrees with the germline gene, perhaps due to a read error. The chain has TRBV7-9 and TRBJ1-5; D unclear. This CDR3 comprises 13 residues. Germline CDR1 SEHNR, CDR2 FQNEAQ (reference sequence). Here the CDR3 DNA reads TGTACCAGCAGCTTAGGGTTGGGTCAGCCCCAGCATTTT. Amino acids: CTSSLGLGQPQHF.

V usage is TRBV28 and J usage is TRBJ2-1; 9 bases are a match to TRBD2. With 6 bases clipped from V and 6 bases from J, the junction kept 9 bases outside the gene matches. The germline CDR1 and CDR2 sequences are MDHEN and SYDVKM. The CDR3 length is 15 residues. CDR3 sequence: CASRISGLAINEQFF. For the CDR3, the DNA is TGTGCCAGCAGAATTTCGGGACTAGCAATCAATGAGCAGTTCTTC.

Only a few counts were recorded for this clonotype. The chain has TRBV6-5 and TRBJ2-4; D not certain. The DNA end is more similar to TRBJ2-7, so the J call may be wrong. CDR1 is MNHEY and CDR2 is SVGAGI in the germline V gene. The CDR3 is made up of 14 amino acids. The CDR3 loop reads CASSPRGIPYEQYF. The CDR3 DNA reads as TGTGCCAGCAGCCCCCGAGGCATTCCCTACGAGCAGTACTTC.

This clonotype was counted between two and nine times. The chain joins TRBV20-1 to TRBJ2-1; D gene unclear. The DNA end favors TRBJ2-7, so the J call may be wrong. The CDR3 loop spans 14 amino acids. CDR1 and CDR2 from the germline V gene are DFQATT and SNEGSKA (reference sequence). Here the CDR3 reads CSAIRTSLYNEQYF. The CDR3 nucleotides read TGCAGTGCTATTCGCACTTCTCTATACAATGAGCAGTACTTC.

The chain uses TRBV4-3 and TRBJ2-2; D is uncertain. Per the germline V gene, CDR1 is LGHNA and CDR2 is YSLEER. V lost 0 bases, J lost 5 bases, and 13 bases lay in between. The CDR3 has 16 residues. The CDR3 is CASSQDIVTRTGELFF. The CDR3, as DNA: TGCGCCAGCAGCCAAGACATCGTTACGAGAACCGGGGAGCTGTTTTTT.

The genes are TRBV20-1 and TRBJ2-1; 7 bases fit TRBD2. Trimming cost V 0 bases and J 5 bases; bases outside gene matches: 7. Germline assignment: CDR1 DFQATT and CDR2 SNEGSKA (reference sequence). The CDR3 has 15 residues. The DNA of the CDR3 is TGCAGTGCTAGAGATCCCCTAGCGGTGGACAATGAGCAGTTCTTC. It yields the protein CSARDPLAVDNEQFF.

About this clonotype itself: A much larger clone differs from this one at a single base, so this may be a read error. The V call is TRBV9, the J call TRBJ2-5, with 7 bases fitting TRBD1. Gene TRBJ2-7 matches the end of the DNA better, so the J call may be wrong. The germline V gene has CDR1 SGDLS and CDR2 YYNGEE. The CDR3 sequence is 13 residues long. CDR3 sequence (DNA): TGTGCCAGCAGCGGGGACAGTGAGGACGAGCAGTACTTC. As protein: CASSGDSEDEQYF.

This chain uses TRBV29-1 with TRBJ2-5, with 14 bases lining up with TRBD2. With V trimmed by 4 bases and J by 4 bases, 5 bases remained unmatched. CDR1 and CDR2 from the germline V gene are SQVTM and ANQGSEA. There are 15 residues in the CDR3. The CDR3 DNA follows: TGCAGCGTTGGAGGGACTAGCGGGGGTCTAGAGACCCAGTACTTC. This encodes CSVGGTSGGLETQYF.

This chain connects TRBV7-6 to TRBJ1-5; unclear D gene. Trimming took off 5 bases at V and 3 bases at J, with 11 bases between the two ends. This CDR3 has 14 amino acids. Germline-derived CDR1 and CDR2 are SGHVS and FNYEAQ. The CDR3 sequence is CASSGRGFNQPQHF. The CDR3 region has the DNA TGTGCCAGCAGCGGTAGAGGATTCAATCAGCCCCAGCATTTT. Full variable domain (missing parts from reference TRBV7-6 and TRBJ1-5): GAGVSQSPRYKVTKRGQDVALRCDPISGHVSLYWYRQALGQGPEFLTYFNYEAQQDKSGLPNDRFSAERPEGSISTLTIQRTEQRDSAMYRCASSGRGFNQPQHFGDGTRLSIL.

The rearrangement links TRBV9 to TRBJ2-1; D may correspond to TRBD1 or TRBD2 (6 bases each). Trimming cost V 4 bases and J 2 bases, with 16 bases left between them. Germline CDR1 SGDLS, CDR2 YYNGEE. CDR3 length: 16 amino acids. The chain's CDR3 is CASSLGGTWTYNEQFF. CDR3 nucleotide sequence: TGTGCCAGCAGCCTAGGGGGGACATGGACCTACAATGAGCAGTTCTTC.

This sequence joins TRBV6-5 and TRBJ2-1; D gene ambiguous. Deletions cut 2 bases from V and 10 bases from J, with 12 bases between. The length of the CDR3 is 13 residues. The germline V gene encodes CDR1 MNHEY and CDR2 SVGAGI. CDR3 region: CASSYLQVGEQFF. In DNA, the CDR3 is TGTGCCAGCAGTTACCTCCAAGTGGGGGAGCAGTTCTTC.

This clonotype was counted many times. For the CDR3, the DNA is TGTGCCAGCTCCTTTCAGGGTGAGCAGTTCTTC. This gives the protein CASSFQGEQFF. The chain employs TRBV7-9 and TRBJ2-1, with D possibly being TRBD1 (5 bases). V was cut by 8 bases and J by 9 bases, with 11 bases left in between. This CDR3 contains 11 residues. Germline values: CDR1 SEHNR, CDR2 FQNEAQ (reference sequence).

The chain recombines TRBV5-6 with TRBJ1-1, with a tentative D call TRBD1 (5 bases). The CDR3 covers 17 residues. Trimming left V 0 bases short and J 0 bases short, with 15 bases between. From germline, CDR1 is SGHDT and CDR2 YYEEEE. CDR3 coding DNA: TGTGCCAGCAGCTTGGCGGCCGGGACGGTTTTGAACACTGAAGCTTTCTTT. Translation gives CASSLAAGTVLNTEAFF.